What follows are 32 T cell receptor beta chains derived from one specimen sequenced in a study of shared clonotypes between healthy human individuals. Produced via immunoSEQ multiplex PCR; TCRdb's table is partial and in-frame only. Of some 2,100,000 clones in the sample, around 95% are singletons; the top ten hold roughly 0.13%. The sample was naive CD4+ T cells sorted from blood. Subset of the sample: CD45RA+ positively selected. The source is a man in his late teens or twenties in good health.

The chain uses TRBV10-1 and TRBJ2-5, with D perhaps assigned TRBD1 or TRBD2 (5 bases each). The V gene lost 2 bases and the J gene lost 5 bases, with 15 bases spanning the gap. This CDR3 is built from 15 residues. Germline CDR1 reads WNHNN; CDR2 reads SYGVQD (reference sequence). The CDR3 loop reads CASSELTGGRETQYF. In nucleotides, the CDR3 is TGCGCCAGCAGTGAGCTCACAGGAGGTCGGGAGACCCAGTACTTC.

This clone was recorded only once. The V and J genes are TRBV29-1 and TRBJ2-7, with 7 bases fitting TRBD2. The V gene's germline CDR1 is SQVTM and CDR2 ANQGSEA. This CDR3 region has 12 residues. The J segment lost 5 bases and the V segment lost 6 bases, leaving 7 bases of the junction unmatched. CDR3 DNA sequence: TGCAGCGTCCATCGAGGGAGGGACGAGCAGTACTTC. It codes for CSVHRGRDEQYF.

This clone was seen once. The CDR3 DNA sequence: TGTGCCTGGAGGCACAACAGGGAGGGTGGCTACACCTTC. Translating it yields CAWRHNREGGYTF. J is TRBJ1-2 and V is TRBV30; a possible D gene is TRBD1 (6 bases). V lost 3 bases, J lost 7 bases, and 15 bases lay in between. The germline V gene encodes CDR1 GTSNPN and CDR2 SVGIG (reference sequence). The CDR3 totals 13 residues. Drawing the rest from reference TRBV30 and TRBJ1-2, the complete variable domain is SQTIHQWPATLVQPVGSPLSLECTVEGTSNPNLYWYRQAAGRGLQLLFYSVGIGQISSEVPQNLSASRPQDRQFILSSKKLLLSDSGFYLCAWRHNREGGYTFGSGTRLTVV.

This chain links TRBV7-3 with TRBJ2-3; D possibly corresponds to TRBD2 (6 bases). Trimming took 4 bases from V and 0 from J, leaving 11 bases between them. Germline values: CDR1 SGHTA, CDR2 FQGTGA. The CDR3 length is 15 residues. The DNA for the CDR3 is TGTGCCAGCAGCTCCCGGCGGGGAAGCACAGATACGCAGTATTTT. Residues: CASSSRRGSTDTQYF.

This sequence joins TRBV7-2 and TRBJ2-3, with 7 bases that match TRBD2. In germline, CDR1 is SGHTA, CDR2 FQGNSA. The CDR3 has 16 amino acids. Trimming removed 3 bases from V and 3 bases from J; junction bases left unmatched: 9. The CDR3 bases are TGTGCCAGCAGCTTTACTCCTAGCGGAATAACAGATACGCAGTATTTT. Translating it yields CASSFTPSGITDTQYF.

A few counts support this clone. The chain couples TRBV2 to TRBJ1-4; D is unclear. The V and J ends lost 7 bases and 1 base respectively, with 1 base between them. The CDR3 loop spans 11 amino acids. Per the germline V gene, CDR1 is SNHLY and CDR2 is FYNNEI. The CDR3 DNA reads TGTGCCAGCAAAACTAATGAAAAACTGTTTTTT. This codes for CASKTNEKLFF. The variable domain in full, with the rest retrieved from reference TRBV2 and TRBJ1-4, is EPEVTQTPSHQVTQMGQEVILRCVPISNHLYFYWYRQILGQKVEFLVSFYNNEISEKSEIFDDQFSVERPDGSNFTLKIRSTKLEDSAMYFCASKTNEKLFFGSGTQLSVL.

This rearrangement joins TRBV6-1 to TRBJ2-7; D may be TRBD1 (5 bases). The V gene's germline CDR1 is MNHNS and CDR2 SASEGT. This CDR3 has 14 residues. Deletions cut 2 bases from V and 0 bases from J, with 8 bases between. In DNA, the CDR3 is TGTGCCAGCAGTGAATCAGGGTACTCCTACGAGCAGTACTTC. Its translation is CASSESGYSYEQYF.

The rearrangement joins TRBV5-1 to TRBJ1-3, with D uncertain. V was pared by 4 bases and J by 4 bases, with 15 bases between. The CDR3 runs to 15 residues. The germline CDR1 and CDR2 sequences are SGHRS and YFSETQ. CDR3 amino acids: CASSPGGPRGNTIYF. CDR3 nucleotide sequence: TGCGCCAGCAGCCCGGGAGGGCCTAGGGGAAACACCATATATTTT. The variable domain in full, completed from reference TRBV5-1 and TRBJ1-3, reads KAGVTQTPRYLIKTRGQQVTLSCSPISGHRSVSWYQQTPGQGLQFLFEYFSETQRNKGNFPGRFSGRQFSNSRSEMNVSTLELGDSALYLCASSPGGPRGNTIYFGEGSWLTVV.

The rearrangement links TRBV29-1 to TRBJ2-3; no reliable D call. CDR1 is SQVTM, CDR2 ANQGSEA, per germline. V was clipped by 3 bases and J by 8 bases, with 12 bases between them. The CDR3 is made up of 12 amino acids. CDR3 residues: CSVELGLGTQYF. In nucleotides, the CDR3 is TGCAGCGTTGAGTTAGGGTTGGGTACGCAGTATTTT.

The chain couples TRBV28 to TRBJ1-4; possibly TRBD1 for D (5 bases). V lost 5 bases to trimming and J lost 4 bases, with 17 bases between them. Per germline, CDR1 MDHEN and CDR2 SYDVKM. CDR3 length equals 16 residues. CDR3 amino acids: CASSSPRDGDNEKLFF. Written as DNA, the CDR3 is TGTGCCAGCAGTAGCCCCCGGGACGGAGATAATGAAAAACTGTTTTTT.

CDR3 nucleotide sequence: TGTGCCAGCAGCTTAATATTCGCAGGGAACTATGGCTACACCTTC. Translating gives CASSLIFAGNYGYTF. This chain connects TRBV7-2 to TRBJ1-2; D perhaps matches TRBD1 (5 bases). The V and J ends lost 2 bases and 2 bases respectively, with 12 bases between them. The CDR3 is made up of 15 amino acids. CDR1 is SGHTA, CDR2 FQGNSA, per germline.

The CDR3: CSVRYQETQYF. DNA of the CDR3: TGCAGCGTTCGGTACCAAGAGACCCAGTACTTC. J is TRBJ2-5 and V is TRBV29-1; D ambiguous. The CDR3 loop spans 11 amino acids. The V and J ends lost 5 bases and 0 bases respectively, with 4 bases between them. The germline CDR1 and CDR2 sequences are SQVTM and ANQGSEA. The full variable domain, its missing parts supplied by reference TRBV29-1 and TRBJ2-5, is SAVISQKPSRDICQRGTSLTIQCQVDSQVTMMFWYRQQPGQSLTLIATANQGSEATYESGFVIDKFPISRPNLTFSTLTVSNMSPEDSSIYLCSVRYQETQYFGPGTRLLVL.

The chain carries TRBV27 and TRBJ2-1; 14 nucleotides align to TRBD2. V lost 7 bases to trimming and J lost 9 bases; unmatched junction nucleotides: 8. The CDR3 is 15 residues long. Looked up from germline, CDR1 is MNHEY and CDR2 is SMNVEV (reference sequence). This CDR3 is CASTSTSGRAAEQFF. CDR3 coding DNA: TGTGCCAGCACCTCGACTAGCGGGAGGGCCGCTGAGCAGTTCTTC.

This chain uses TRBV11-2 with TRBJ2-7; 8 bases fit TRBD1. Germline lookup yields CDR1 SGHAT and CDR2 FQNNGV. Trimming at V came to 4 bases and at J to 3 bases, leaving 11 bases not matched to a gene. There are 16 residues in the CDR3. The CDR3 coding sequence is TGTGCCAGCAGCTCTACGTCCGGGGACAGGTTCTACGAGCAGTACTTC. This gives the protein CASSSTSGDRFYEQYF. The full variable domain, completed using reference TRBV11-2 and TRBJ2-7, is EAGVAQSPRYKIIEKRQSVAFWCNPISGHATLYWYQQILGQGPKLLIQFQNNGVVDDSQLPKDRFSAERLKGVDSTLKIQPAKLEDSAVYLCASSSTSGDRFYEQYFGPGTRLTVT.

The rearrangement uses TRBV19 and TRBJ1-6; D is possibly TRBD1 (5 bases). The CDR3 totals 14 residues. From germline, CDR1 is LNHDA and CDR2 SQIVND (reference sequence). V was cut by 5 bases and J by 13 bases, with 18 bases left in between. In nucleotides, the CDR3 is TGTGCCAGTAGTCCGGGACGGCCGTTGGGGCCCCTCCACTTT. Translated, it gives CASSPGRPLGPLHF.

Written as DNA, the CDR3 is TGTGCCTGCCAGGACAGGAGCTATGGCTACACCTTC. It translates to CACQDRSYGYTF. V usage is TRBV30 and J usage is TRBJ1-2; 7 bases map to TRBD1. Germline CDR1 is GTSNPN and CDR2 is SVGIG (reference sequence). V trimming: 6 bases; J trimming: 4 bases; junction bases outside the gene matches: 5. The CDR3 has 12 residues.

On this clone itself: The sample has other DNA sequences that encode this CDR3 too. The CDR3 nucleotides read TGTGCCAGCTCACCTTCACGAAACCAGCCCCAGCATTTT. It yields the protein CASSPSRNQPQHF. The chain recombines TRBV18 with TRBJ1-5; no clear D. V was cut by 3 bases and J by 7 bases, with 10 bases left in between. The CDR3 is 13 amino acids. Germline CDR1 reads KGHSH; CDR2 reads LQKENI.

The J gene is TRBJ2-5, the V gene TRBV28, with TRBD1 matching over 10 bases. Germline V CDR1 and CDR2: MDHEN, SYDVKM. The CDR3 consists of 15 residues. Trimming cost V 6 bases and J 3 bases; bases outside gene matches: 7. The CDR3 loop reads CASSAMTGGKETQYF. The CDR3 bases are TGTGCCAGCAGCGCGATGACAGGGGGCAAAGAGACCCAGTACTTC.

The CDR3: CASSLAGTNSGNTIYF. The DNA for the CDR3 is TGCGCCAGCAGCTTGGCCGGGACTAACTCTGGAAACACCATATATTTT. The chain carries TRBV5-1 and TRBJ1-3; TRBD1 is a possible D gene (5 bases). CDR1 and CDR2 (germline): SGHRS, YFSETQ. The CDR3 covers 16 residues. Trimming took 0 bases from V and 0 from J, leaving 10 bases between them.

To note about this clone: The same CDR3 can be traced to other DNA sequences in this sample. CDR3 nucleotide sequence: TGTGCCAGCTCACCAGGAACAGGAAGCTCCTACGAGCAGTACTTC. It translates to CASSPGTGSSYEQYF. This chain joins TRBV18 and TRBJ2-7; perhaps TRBD1 as D (5 bases). CDR1 KGHSH and CDR2 LQKENI come from the germline V gene. V lost 2 bases to trimming and J lost 0 bases, with 11 bases between them. CDR3 size: 15 residues.

Notes on this clone: The junction does not match germline at one end; this may be a read error. The rearrangement joins TRBV7-8 to TRBJ1-1; no clear D gene. Germline loops: CDR1 SGHVS, CDR2 FQNEAQ. This CDR3 comprises 12 residues. CDR3 sequence reads: CASSPLNNEAFF. DNA for the CDR3: TGTGCCAGCAGCCCCCTAAACAATGAAGCTTTCTTT.

The J gene is TRBJ1-1, the V gene TRBV6-6; TRBD1 might be the D (6 bases). The CDR3 contains 16 residues. The V end was cut by 2 bases, the J end by 5 bases, with 18 bases between. Germline values: CDR1 MNHNY, CDR2 SVGAGI (reference sequence). In DNA, the CDR3 is TGTGCCAGCAGTTACACCGGGACACAACCGCCTACTGAAGCTTTCTTT. Protein sequence: CASSYTGTQPPTEAFF.

This chain links TRBV6-5 with TRBJ1-1, with 7 nucleotides matching TRBD1. The CDR3 totals 14 residues. CDR1 is MNHEY, CDR2 SVGAGI, per germline. The V and J ends lost 0 bases and 7 bases, in that order; junction bases with no gene match: 5. As DNA, the CDR3 is TGTGCCAGCAGTTACTCGACGGGACAGTATGAAGCTTTCTTT. Translation gives CASSYSTGQYEAFF.

The chain joins TRBV5-5 to TRBJ1-2; 9 positions agree with TRBD1. Germline CDR1 and CDR2: SGHKS and YYEKEE (reference sequence). CDR3 length: 14 amino acids. V shed 5 bases, J shed 1 base, and the junction held 3 bases outside the gene matches. The CDR3 DNA is TGTGCCAGCAGTTGGGACAGGGTTAACTATGGCTACACCTTC. Translated, it gives CASSWDRVNYGYTF.

This chain connects TRBV5-1 to TRBJ1-4; D gene ambiguous. The germline gives CDR1 SGHRS, CDR2 YFSETQ. Trimming stripped 4 bases from V and 0 bases from J, with 13 bases between. The CDR3 is 16 amino acids. CDR3 bases: TGCGCCAGCAGCCCCGGCACGGAACCAACTAATGAAAAACTGTTTTTT. This translates into CASSPGTEPTNEKLFF.

A single count supports this clone. This chain uses TRBV7-9 with TRBJ2-3; D call uncertain. The germline V and J ends were trimmed by 0 bases and 0 bases, with 10 bases remaining between them. The CDR3 has 16 residues. CDR1 is SEHNR and CDR2 is FQNEAQ in the germline V gene (reference sequence). CDR3 DNA: TGTGCCAGCAGCTTAGCGCGAGTCCTGAGCACAGATACGCAGTATTTT. Its protein is CASSLARVLSTDTQYF.

This chain links TRBV19 with TRBJ2-7; 9 bases fit TRBD1. In germline, CDR1 is LNHDA, CDR2 SQIVND (reference sequence). Trimming cost V 5 bases and J 3 bases; bases outside gene matches: 5. CDR3 size: 14 residues. CDR3 bases: TGTGCCAGTAGTCCGGGACAGGGCCTCTACGAGCAGTACTTC. This translates into CASSPGQGLYEQYF.

The gene calls are TRBV5-4 and TRBJ2-1; TRBD2 matches at 8 bases. CDR3 size: 16 residues. Per germline, CDR1 SGHNT and CDR2 YYREEE (reference sequence). Trimming removed 1 base from V and 10 bases from J; junction bases left unmatched: 13. Here the CDR3 reads CASSLRAGSGRGEQFF. The CDR3 nucleotides read TGTGCCAGCAGCTTGAGAGCTGGAAGCGGGAGAGGGGAGCAGTTCTTC.

Of note for this clone: The same CDR3 is also encoded by other DNA sequences in this sample. The chain combines TRBV18 with TRBJ1-1; unclear D gene. In germline, CDR1 is KGHSH, CDR2 LQKENI. The CDR3 extends over 13 amino acids. The V gene lost 1 base and the J gene lost 1 base, with 4 bases spanning the gap. The CDR3: CASSPQANTEAFF. The CDR3 coding sequence is TGTGCCAGCTCACCACAGGCGAACACTGAAGCTTTCTTT.

A single count supports this clone. The chain recombines TRBV30 with TRBJ1-5; D call uncertain. V lost 1 base, J lost 7 bases, and 8 bases lay in between. CDR1 GTSNPN and CDR2 SVGIG come from the germline V gene (reference sequence). The CDR3 covers 12 residues. The CDR3 DNA sequence: TGTGCCTGGAGTGAGGGTTGGCAGCCCCAGCATTTT. Translated: CAWSEGWQPQHF.

The V call is TRBV6-6, the J call TRBJ1-6; D is ambiguous. From germline, CDR1 is MNHNY and CDR2 SVGAGI (reference sequence). V lost 7 bases to trimming and J lost 7 bases, with 20 bases between them. This CDR3 has 16 amino acids. Here the CDR3 reads CASTWAAGRVNSPLHF. For the CDR3, the DNA is TGTGCCAGCACCTGGGCCGCTGGAAGGGTCAATTCACCCCTCCACTTT.

A single count supports this clone. The chain carries TRBV5-4 and TRBJ2-3, with D maybe TRBD1 (6 bases). With 4 bases removed from V and 0 bases from J, the gap between germline ends came to 15 bases. CDR1 and CDR2 (germline): SGHNT, YYREEE (reference sequence). The CDR3 covers 16 residues. This CDR3 reads CASSNSRGPSTDTQYF. The CDR3 DNA follows: TGTGCCAGCAGCAACTCCAGGGGACCTAGCACAGATACGCAGTATTTT.